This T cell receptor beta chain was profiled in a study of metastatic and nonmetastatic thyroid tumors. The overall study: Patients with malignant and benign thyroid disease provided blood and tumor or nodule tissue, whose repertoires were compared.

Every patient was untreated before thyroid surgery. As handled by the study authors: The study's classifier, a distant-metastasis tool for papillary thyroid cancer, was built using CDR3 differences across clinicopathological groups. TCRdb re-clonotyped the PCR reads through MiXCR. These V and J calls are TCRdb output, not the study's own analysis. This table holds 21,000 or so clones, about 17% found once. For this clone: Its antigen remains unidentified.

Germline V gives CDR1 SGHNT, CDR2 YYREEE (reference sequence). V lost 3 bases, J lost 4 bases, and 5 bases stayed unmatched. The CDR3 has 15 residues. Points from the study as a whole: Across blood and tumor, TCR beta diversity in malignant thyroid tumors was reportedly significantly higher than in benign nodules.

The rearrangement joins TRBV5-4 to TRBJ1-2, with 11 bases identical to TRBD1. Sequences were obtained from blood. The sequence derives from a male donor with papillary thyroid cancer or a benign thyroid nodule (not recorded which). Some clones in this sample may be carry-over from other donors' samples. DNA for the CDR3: TGTGCCAGCAGCTCCTGGGACAGGGGGGGCTATGGCTACACCTTC. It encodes CASSSWDRGGYGYTF.